Listed below are T cell receptor beta chains from one sample, sequenced in a study of early T cells in non-severe SARS-CoV-2 infection. From the 5' RACE reads, TCRdb called clonotypes with MiXCR, one entry per CDR3 protein. The data show 100,000 or so distinct CDR3 sequences, around 13% seen once. Sequenced material: whole blood. These receptors were collected from an adult who was a healthcare worker with PCR-confirmed SARS-CoV-2 infection or an uninfected control (not recorded which). The CDR3 runs from the conserved cysteine through the conserved F or W. The D gene is left open where the match is weak. Clone size, where shown, is once, few, many, or a class for clones that have expanded.

J | D | V | size | DNA | CDR3
TRBJ2-3 | . | TRBV9 | . | TGTGCCAGCAGCGTGGGGGGCGCGGAAGATACGCAGTATTTT | CASSVGGAEDTQYF
TRBJ2-4 | . | TRBV20-1 | few | TGCAGTGCTAGAGATTATAGGGGTCTGGACATTCAGTACTTC | CSARDYRGLDIQYF
TRBJ2-5 | . | TRBV7-9 | few | TGTGCCAGCAGCTTTATCTCGACCCAGTACTTC | CASSFISTQYF
TRBJ2-3 | TRBD2 | TRBV7-2 | many | TGTGCCAGCAGCTTATCTTGGACTAGCAGCTATACGCAGTATTTT | CASSLSWTSSYTQYF
TRBJ1-3 | . | TRBV20-1 | many | TGCAGTGCTAGACCGAGGAGGGGGGCCGATGGAAACACCATATATTTT | CSARPRRGADGNTIYF
TRBJ1-5 | . | TRBV2 | few | TGTGCCAGCAGTGAGGGGGTTCCTAGTCAGCCCCAGCATTTT | CASSEGVPSQPQHF
TRBJ2-2 | . | TRBV24-1 | few | TGTGCCACCAGTGAGACCGGGGAGCTGTTTTTT | CATSETGELFF
TRBJ2-1 | . | TRBV28 | few | TGTGCCAGCAGTTTACTCGACTCCCCCTACAATGAGCAGTTCTTC | CASSLLDSPYNEQFF
TRBJ2-3 | . | TRBV28 | few | TGTGCCAGCAGTTTAAAGGAGACAGATACGCAGTATTTT | CASSLKETDTQYF
TRBJ2-1 | . | TRBV9 | . | TGTGCCAGCAGCCCGCACGTCGGGCTAGGGTCGGGCAATGAGCAGTTCTTC | CASSPHVGLGSGNEQFF
TRBJ1-1 | . | TRBV6-5 | . | TGTGCCAGCAGGCTAACAGGTCGTGGAAAAGCTTTCTTT | CASRLTGRGKAFF